This TCR beta chain was identified in a study of blood T cell repertoires in COVID-19. At the level of the study: PBMCs, B-cell-depleted T cells, or T cells provided the cDNA or gDNA that made up the material.

In the source study's methods: Amplification with reference gene primers provided the estimates of nucleated cell counts. The data were produced by immunoSEQ multiplex PCR, yet TCRdb's version contains in-frame clones alone and is incomplete. The D gene and trimming were derived from the DNA, and the V and J assignments and clone size from that table. This sample yields 170,000 or so clones, of which more than 75% are seen a single time; 0.85% to 0.95% belongs to the top ten. The trim removed 3 bases at V and 2 bases at J, leaving 11 bases unmatched. Per germline, CDR1 LNHDA and CDR2 SQIVND (reference sequence). The CDR3 totals 18 residues.

The TCR originated in a woman aged 18 to 35 who had recovered from COVID-19. The V call is TRBV19, the J call TRBJ2-4; 9 positions match TRBD2. The sample comprised peripheral blood. CDR3 coding DNA: TGTGCCAGTAGTATCAAGGTGTTAGCGGGAGCCCCCAAAAACATTCAGTACTTC. It is translated as CASSIKVLAGAPKNIQYF.